The present T cell receptor beta chain was sequenced within a study of CD8+ T cells in alopecia areata. Once RNA had been extracted, it was reverse transcribed into cDNA to act as the sequencing template. Clones were read by immunoSEQ multiplex PCR, and TCRdb kept only the in-frame ones, dropping some. Here the sample spans about 200,000 clones, about 56% being singletons. As to this clone: Antigen unknown.

CDR1 SGHRS and CDR2 YFSETQ come from the germline V gene. This CDR3 has 16 amino acids. V lost 1 base, J lost 1 base, and 4 bases stayed unmatched. Overall study findings and caveats: Among the cells sequenced in scalp samples are also the resident alphabeta T cells of normal skin.

This TCR derives from a human donor in good health. The chain employs TRBV5-1 and TRBJ2-7, with 11 bases that match TRBD2. Source material: CD8+ T cells sorted from blood. CDR3 region: CASSLTGLAVSYEQYF. CDR3 nucleotide sequence: TGCGCCAGCAGCTTGACGGGACTAGCGGTTTCCTACGAGCAGTACTTC.